This T cell receptor (beta chain) stems from a study of blood T cell repertoires in COVID-19 (dated by TCRdb to 2018 to 2021). The study in broad terms: Samples from collaborators originated in the United States, Italy and Spain and spanned both the acute and convalescent phases of COVID-19. Sample metadata almost always included a de-identified subject ID, COVID-19 status, age in years and sex. The repertoires were made available in a free public database intended to serve as a resource for research on the immune response to SARS-CoV-2. The samples were drawn from the first 160 participants of the ongoing ImmuneRACE study and from some 1,300 subjects provided by 6 global collaborators. Subjects who had been exposed to COVID-19, were actively infected with it, or had recovered from it provided the deeply sampled blood TCRbeta repertoires that made up the dataset. The material from the prospective study consisted of cDNA or gDNA derived from T cells, B-cell-depleted T cells, or PBMCs. Where available, HLA class I and class II types were taken from metadata supplied by the sample provider and were not determined by assay-based typing. The research as a whole found: The quantity of clinical and demographic metadata differed by source and by participant and was supplied without curation.

Comment on this clone: Its antigen remains undetermined. No qualities accompany the bases; no much larger clone lies one base away.

The CDR3 spans 12 residues, from the cysteine through the phenylalanine. Only the CDR3 portion is preserved as DNA: 36 bases, with reading frame beginning at the first base. The junction carries 13 bases between V and J, which are trimmed by 7 bases and 4 bases respectively. Based on the germline V gene, the CDR1 and CDR2 sequences are SQVTM and ANQGSEA. In the prospective study, participants were about 18 to 95 years old, resided in 25 or so geographic areas of the United States, and were enrolled through a virtual design. In the prospective study, participants were assigned to cohorts based on the clinical history participants reported in a screening survey and a study questionnaire. Recovered participants in ImmuneRACE Cohort 3 were defined by two consecutive negative NP/OP PCR tests, clearance by a healthcare professional, or resolution of symptoms. Each participant in the prospective study had whole blood, serum and a nasopharyngeal or oropharyngeal swab collected by mobile phlebotomists. Additional blood draws and questionnaires over an approximately 2-month period could optionally be provided by prospective study participants. Before DNA extraction, blood samples from the prospective study were shipped at room temperature or frozen.

The immunoSEQ Assay, a bias-controlled multiplex PCR, was used to amplify TCRbeta CDR3 regions from genomic DNA. Regarding the original processing steps: Nucleated cell counts per sample were estimated from amplification of reference gene primers within the assay. To quantify the absolute abundance of each unique TCRbeta CDR3 rearrangement, sequence reads were collapsed and filtered. For each sample, productive Simpson clonality was calculated as the square root of Simpson's diversity index across productive rearrangements. TCRdb limited this immuneACCESS table to in-frame rearrangements with V and J called. A share of clones is missing; checked studies link under half to unresolved V genes, and the rest is unexplained. V, J and clone size are taken as reported in that table, and D and trimming were inferred from the DNA itself. The sample contains 390,000 or so clones, 75% to 90% of them found a single time. In total, the top ten clones hold over 0.95% of the sample.

The V and J segments used are TRBV29-1 and TRBJ1-2; the D gene is unclear. Material: PBMCs or T cells enriched from blood (not recorded which). The TCR was taken from a man aged 18-30 years who had recovered from COVID-19. CDR3 protein: CSEGSRSYGYTF. The DNA sequence is as follows: TGCAGCGAAGGGAGCAGGTCCTATGGCTACACCTTC.